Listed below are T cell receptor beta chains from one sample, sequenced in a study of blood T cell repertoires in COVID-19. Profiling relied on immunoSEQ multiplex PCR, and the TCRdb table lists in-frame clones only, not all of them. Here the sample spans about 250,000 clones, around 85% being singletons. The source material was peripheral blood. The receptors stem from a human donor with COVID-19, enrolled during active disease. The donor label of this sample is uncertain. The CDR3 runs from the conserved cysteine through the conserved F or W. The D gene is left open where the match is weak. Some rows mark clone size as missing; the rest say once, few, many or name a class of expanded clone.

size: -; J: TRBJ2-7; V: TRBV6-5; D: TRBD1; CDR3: CASRIGQGTYEQYF; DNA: TGTGCCAGCAGGATTGGACAGGGGACCTACGAGCAGTACTTC
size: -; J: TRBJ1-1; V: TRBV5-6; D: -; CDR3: CASSLETALNTEAFF; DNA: TGTGCCAGCAGCTTGGAGACAGCTCTGAACACTGAAGCTTTCTTT
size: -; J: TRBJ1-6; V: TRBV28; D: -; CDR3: CASSPSDSSYNSPLHF; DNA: TGTGCCAGCAGTCCCTCGGACAGCTCCTATAATTCACCCCTCCACTTT
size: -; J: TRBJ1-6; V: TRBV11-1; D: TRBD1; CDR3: CASSPTGGVSPLHF; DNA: TGTGCCAGCAGCCCTACAGGGGGCGTTTCACCCCTCCACTTT
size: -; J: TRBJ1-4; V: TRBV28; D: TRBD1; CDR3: CASSSAQGANEKLFF; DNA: TGTGCCAGCAGTTCCGCCCAGGGGGCTAATGAAAAACTGTTTTTT
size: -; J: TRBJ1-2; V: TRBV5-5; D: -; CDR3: CASSFNSGSGANYGYTF; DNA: TGTGCCAGCAGCTTTAATTCCGGGTCGGGGGCTAACTATGGCTACACCTTC
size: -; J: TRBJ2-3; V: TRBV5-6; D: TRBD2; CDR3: CASSLPLTLAGVITDTQYF; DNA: TGTGCCAGCAGCTTGCCTTTGACCCTAGCGGGGGTGATCACAGATACGCAGTATTTT
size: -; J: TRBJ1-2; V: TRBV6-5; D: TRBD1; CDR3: CASSYRGTGPGYTF; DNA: TGTGCCAGCAGTTACCGCGGGACAGGGCCCGGCTACACCTTC
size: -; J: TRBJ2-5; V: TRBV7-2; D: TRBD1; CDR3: CASSSNPTGNGETQYF; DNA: TGTGCCAGCAGCTCAAATCCGACAGGGAATGGGGAGACCCAGTACTTC
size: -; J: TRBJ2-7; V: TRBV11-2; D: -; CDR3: CASSLSQLSYEQYF; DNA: TGTGCCAGCAGCTTGTCACAGCTTTCCTACGAGCAGTACTTC
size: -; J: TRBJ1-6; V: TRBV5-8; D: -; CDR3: CASSTDSPRSPLHF; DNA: TGTGCCAGCAGTACGGACAGTCCAAGGTCACCCCTCCACTTT
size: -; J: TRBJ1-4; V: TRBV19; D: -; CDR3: CASSIPQDNEKLFF; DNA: TGTGCCAGTAGTATCCCACAAGATAATGAAAAACTGTTTTTT
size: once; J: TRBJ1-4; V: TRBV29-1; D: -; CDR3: CSVAPRGLSEKLFF; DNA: TGCAGCGTTGCCCCTCGGGGATTGAGTGAAAAACTGTTTTTT